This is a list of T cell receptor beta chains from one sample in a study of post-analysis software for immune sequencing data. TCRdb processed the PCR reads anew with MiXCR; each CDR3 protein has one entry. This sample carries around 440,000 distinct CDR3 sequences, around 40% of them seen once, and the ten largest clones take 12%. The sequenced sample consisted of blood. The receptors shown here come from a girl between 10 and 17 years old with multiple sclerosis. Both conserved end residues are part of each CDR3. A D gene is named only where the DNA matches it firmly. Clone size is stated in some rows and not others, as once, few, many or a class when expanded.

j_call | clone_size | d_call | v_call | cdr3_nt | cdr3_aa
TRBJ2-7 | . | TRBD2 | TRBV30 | TGTGCCTGGAGCTCCTCTGGACTAGCGGGAGTGCCAGGCTCCTACGAGCAGTACTTC | CAWSSSGLAGVPGSYEQYF
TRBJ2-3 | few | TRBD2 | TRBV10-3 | TGTGCCACCGCGGCGGAGTTAGCGGGAGCCACAGATACGCAGTATTTT | CATAAELAGATDTQYF
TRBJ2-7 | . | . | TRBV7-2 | TGTGCCAGCAGCAACCGGGACAACTCCTACGAGCAGTACTTC | CASSNRDNSYEQYF
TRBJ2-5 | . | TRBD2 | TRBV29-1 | TGCAGCGTTGACGGGGGGGTAGCGGGAGTACAAGAGACCCAGTACTTC | CSVDGGVAGVQETQYF
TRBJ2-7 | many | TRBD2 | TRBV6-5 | TGTGCCAGCAGTTACGGACTAGCGGGAGGATCCTCCTACGAGCAGTACTTC | CASSYGLAGGSSYEQYF
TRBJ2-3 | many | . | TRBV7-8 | TGTGCCAGCAGCTTAGACGGGAGCACAGATACGCAGTATTTT | CASSLDGSTDTQYF
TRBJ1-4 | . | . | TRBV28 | TGTGCCAGCAGTTTCCCCGGCGTAGGCGGCGAAAAACTGTTTTTT | CASSFPGVGGEKLFF
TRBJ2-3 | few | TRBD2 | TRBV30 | TGTGCCTCGGGGCGGGAGGCTGGTACGCAGTATTTT | CASGREAGTQYF
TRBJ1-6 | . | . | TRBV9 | TGTGCCAGCAGCTCTAGTTGGGGGCATAATTCACCCCTCCACTTT | CASSSSWGHNSPLHF
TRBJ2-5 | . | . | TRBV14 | TGTGCCAGCAGCCGGGGCCCTTACCAAGAGACCCAGTACTTC | CASSRGPYQETQYF
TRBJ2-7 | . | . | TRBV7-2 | TGTGCCAGCAGCTCGGCGGGGCTAGGCGAGCAGTACTTC | CASSSAGLGEQYF
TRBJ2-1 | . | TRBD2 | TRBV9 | TGTGCCAGCAGCGCAAGCGGGAGTACCTACAATGAGCAGTTCTTC | CASSASGSTYNEQFF
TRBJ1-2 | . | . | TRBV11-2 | TGTGCCAGCAGCTTAGCCGGGGCAGATCCTAACTATGGCTACACCTTC | CASSLAGADPNYGYTF
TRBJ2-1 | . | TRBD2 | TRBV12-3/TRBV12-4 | TGTGCCAGCAGGCTCGGTGGCCTAGCGGGAGCTAATGAGCAGTTCTTC | CASRLGGLAGANEQFF
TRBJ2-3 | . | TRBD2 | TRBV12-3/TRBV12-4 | TGTGCCAGCACCTTAACTAGCGGGATCACAGATACGCAGTATTTT | CASTLTSGITDTQYF
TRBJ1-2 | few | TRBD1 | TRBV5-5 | TGTGCCAGCAGTCGAGGACAGGGCCCGGATGGCTACACCTTC | CASSRGQGPDGYTF
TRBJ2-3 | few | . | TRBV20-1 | TGCAGTGCTAGGAGTCGGTCCGGGGATACGCAGTATTTT | CSARSRSGDTQYF
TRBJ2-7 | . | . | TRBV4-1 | TGCGCCTGCAGCGGTGTCGGGAACTCCTACGAGCAGTACTTC | CACSGVGNSYEQYF
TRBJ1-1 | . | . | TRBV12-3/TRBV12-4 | TGTGCCAGCAGCTTTTCCGGGACAACCAACACTGAAGCTTTCTTT | CASSFSGTTNTEAFF
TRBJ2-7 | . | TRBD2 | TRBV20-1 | TGCAGTGCTCCCAGGACTAGCGGGAGAGGAGAGCAGTACTTC | CSAPRTSGRGEQYF
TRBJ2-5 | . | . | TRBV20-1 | TGCAGTGCTAGAGATAACAGGGAAGAGACCCAGTACTTC | CSARDNREETQYF
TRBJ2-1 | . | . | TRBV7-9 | TGTGCCAGCATCCCCCTCACTAGATCCTACAATGAGCAGTTCTTC | CASIPLTRSYNEQFF
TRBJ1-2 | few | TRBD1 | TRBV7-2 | TGTGCCAGCAGCTTAGCTCGGGACAGGGGTCGAGGCTACACCTTC | CASSLARDRGRGYTF
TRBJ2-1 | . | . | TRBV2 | TGTGCCAGCAAAAGTCGGGTCGGCTCCTACAATGAGCAGTTCTTC | CASKSRVGSYNEQFF
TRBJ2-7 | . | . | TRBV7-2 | TGTGCCAGCAGCTTAGCTGCAGTCCCTTTTTACGAGCAGTACTTC | CASSLAAVPFYEQYF
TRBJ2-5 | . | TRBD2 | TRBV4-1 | TGCGCCAGCAGCCAAGAACTAGCGGGAGATAGAGAGACCCAGTACTTC | CASSQELAGDRETQYF
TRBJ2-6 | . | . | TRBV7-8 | TGTGCCAGCAGCTTAGTTCGCGGGAGCAAGGGGGCTGGGGCCAACGTCCTGACTTTC | CASSLVRGSKGAGANVLTF
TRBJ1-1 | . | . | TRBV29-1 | TGCAGCGTTGAACTCGAGAGGGTGAACACTGAAGCTTTCTTT | CSVELERVNTEAFF
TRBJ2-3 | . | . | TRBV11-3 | TGTGCCAGCAGCTCCGGTCCCGGAGATACGCAGTATTTT | CASSSGPGDTQYF
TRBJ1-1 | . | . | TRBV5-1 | TGCGCCAGCAGCCCGGACCTGAACACTGAAGCTTTCTTT | CASSPDLNTEAFF
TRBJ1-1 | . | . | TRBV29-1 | TGCAGCGTTGAAGATCGGAGGCAGCACCTGATGAACACTGAAGCTTTCTTT | CSVEDRRQHLMNTEAFF
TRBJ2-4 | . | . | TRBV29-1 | TGCAGCGTTGGTGGGGGGACCAAAAACATTCAGTACTTC | CSVGGGTKNIQYF
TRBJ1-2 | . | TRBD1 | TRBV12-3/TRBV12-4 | TGTGCCAGCACCAAGACAGGGTCTAACTATGGCTACACCTTC | CASTKTGSNYGYTF
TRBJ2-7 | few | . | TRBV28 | TGTGCCAGCAGTACTTCTTGGGGGAGGGGGTACGAGCAGTACTTC | CASSTSWGRGYEQYF
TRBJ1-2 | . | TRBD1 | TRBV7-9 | TGTGCCAGCAGGGCGGGACAGTCCTATGGCTACACCTTC | CASRAGQSYGYTF
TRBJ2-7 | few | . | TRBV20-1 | TGCAGTGCTAGAGCTACTCGGGGGTTCTCCTACGAGCAGTACTTC | CSARATRGFSYEQYF
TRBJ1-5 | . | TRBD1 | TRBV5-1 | TGCGCCAGCAGCTTGGATGGGACAGGGGATAATCAGCCCCAGCATTTT | CASSLDGTGDNQPQHF
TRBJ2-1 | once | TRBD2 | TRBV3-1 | TGTGCCAGCAGCCTGGGACTAGGGAAGAATGAGCAGTTCTTC | CASSLGLGKNEQFF
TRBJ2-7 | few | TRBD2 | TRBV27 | TGTGCCAGCAGACCAAGCGGGGCCTACGAGCAGTACTTC | CASRPSGAYEQYF
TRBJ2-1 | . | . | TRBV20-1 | TGCAGTGCTAGAGGTACCAGGGGTCAGGACAATGAGCAGTTCTTC | CSARGTRGQDNEQFF
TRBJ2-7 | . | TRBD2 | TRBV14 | TGTGCCAGCAGCCAGGTGTGGGAGGGCCTCGAGCAGTACTTC | CASSQVWEGLEQYF
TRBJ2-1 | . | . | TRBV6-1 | TGTGCCAGCAGTGGTAAGGGGTACTACGATGAGCAGTTCTTC | CASSGKGYYDEQFF
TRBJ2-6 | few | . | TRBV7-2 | TGTGCCAGCAGCTTAGTTCCAAGACCCGGGGCCAACGTCCTGACTTTC | CASSLVPRPGANVLTF
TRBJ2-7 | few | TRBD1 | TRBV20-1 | TGCAGTGCTGGGAAGACAGGGACCTACGAGCAGTACTTC | CSAGKTGTYEQYF
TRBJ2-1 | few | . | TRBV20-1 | TGCAGTGCTGCCCCCACGGCAGGGGAGGTCGATGAGCAGTTCTTC | CSAAPTAGEVDEQFF
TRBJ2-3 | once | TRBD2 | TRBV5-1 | TGCGCCAGCAGCTCAATAGCGGGGATGGGAGATACGCGGTATTTT | CASSSIAGMGDTRYF
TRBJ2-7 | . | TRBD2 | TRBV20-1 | TGCAGTGCTAGTTCTAGCGGGAGAGGCTACGAGCAGTACTTC | CSASSSGRGYEQYF
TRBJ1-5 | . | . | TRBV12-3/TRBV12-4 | TGTGCCAGCAGTCCGAGACAGCGGGATAGCAATCAGCCCCAGCATTTT | CASSPRQRDSNQPQHF
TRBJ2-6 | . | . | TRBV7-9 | TGTGCCAGCAGCCGGACAGCCCGCTCTGGGGCCGACGTCCTGACTTTC | CASSRTARSGADVLTF
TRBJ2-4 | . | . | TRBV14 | TGTGCCAGCAGCCAAGAACCGGCAGGGCCCAAGCAGTACTTC | CASSQEPAGPKQYF
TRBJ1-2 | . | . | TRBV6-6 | TGTGCCAGCAGATGGGCAGACGAAAAATATGGCTACACCTTC | CASRWADEKYGYTF
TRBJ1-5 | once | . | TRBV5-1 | TGCGCCAGCAGCTTGGACAACAATCAGCCCCAGCATTTT | CASSLDNNQPQHF
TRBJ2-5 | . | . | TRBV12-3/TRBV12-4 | TGTGCCAGCAGTTTAGACAGTGTGCAAGAGACCCAGTACTTC | CASSLDSVQETQYF
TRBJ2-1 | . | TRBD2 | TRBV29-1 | TGCAGCGTTTCCTTAGCGGGAGCTCGCAATGAGCAGTTCTTC | CSVSLAGARNEQFF
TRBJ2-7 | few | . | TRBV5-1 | TGCGCCAGCAGCGTAATGACAGGCACGGGGGAGCAGTACTTC | CASSVMTGTGEQYF